The clone carrying this T cell receptor beta chain was recorded only once. What it recognizes is unknown. The data belong to a study of T cells in localized non-small cell lung cancer. There are 14 residues in the CDR3. Germline V gives CDR1 SGHNT, CDR2 YYREEE (reference sequence). V was shortened by 3 bases and J by 4 bases, with 13 bases between the two germline ends. Whole-study results and caveats: Uninvolved neighboring lung showed the greatest T cell clonality, exceeding tumor. Appearing in adjacent lung were a median approximately 57 of the top 100 tumor clones.

Profiled with immunoSEQ multiplex PCR; TCRdb holds only in-frame clones, not every one. Of about 52,000 clones detected, around 81% appear once; the ten largest clones hold 3.5% to 5.5%. The material was PBMCs, obtained before any cancer treatment. The rearrangement links TRBV5-4 to TRBJ2-5, with D possibly matching TRBD1 (7 bases). The origin of this receptor is a woman aged 40-69 years with stage II lung adenocarcinoma. The CDR3 sequence is CASSSRQGGETQYF. In DNA, the CDR3 is TGTGCCAGCAGCTCAAGACAGGGAGGAGAGACCCAGTACTTC.